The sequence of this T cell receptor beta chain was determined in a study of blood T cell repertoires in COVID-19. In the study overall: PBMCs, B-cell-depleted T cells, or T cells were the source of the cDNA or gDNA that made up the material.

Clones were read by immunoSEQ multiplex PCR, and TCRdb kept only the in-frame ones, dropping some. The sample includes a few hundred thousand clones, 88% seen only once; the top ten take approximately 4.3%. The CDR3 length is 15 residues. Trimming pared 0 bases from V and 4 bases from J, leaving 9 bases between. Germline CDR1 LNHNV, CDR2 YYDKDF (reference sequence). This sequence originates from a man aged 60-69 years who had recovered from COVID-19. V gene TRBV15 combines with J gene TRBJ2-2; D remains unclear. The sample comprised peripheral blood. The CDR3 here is CATSRDFRSTGELFF. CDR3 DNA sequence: TGTGCCACCAGCAGAGACTTTCGTAGCACCGGGGAGCTGTTTTTT.